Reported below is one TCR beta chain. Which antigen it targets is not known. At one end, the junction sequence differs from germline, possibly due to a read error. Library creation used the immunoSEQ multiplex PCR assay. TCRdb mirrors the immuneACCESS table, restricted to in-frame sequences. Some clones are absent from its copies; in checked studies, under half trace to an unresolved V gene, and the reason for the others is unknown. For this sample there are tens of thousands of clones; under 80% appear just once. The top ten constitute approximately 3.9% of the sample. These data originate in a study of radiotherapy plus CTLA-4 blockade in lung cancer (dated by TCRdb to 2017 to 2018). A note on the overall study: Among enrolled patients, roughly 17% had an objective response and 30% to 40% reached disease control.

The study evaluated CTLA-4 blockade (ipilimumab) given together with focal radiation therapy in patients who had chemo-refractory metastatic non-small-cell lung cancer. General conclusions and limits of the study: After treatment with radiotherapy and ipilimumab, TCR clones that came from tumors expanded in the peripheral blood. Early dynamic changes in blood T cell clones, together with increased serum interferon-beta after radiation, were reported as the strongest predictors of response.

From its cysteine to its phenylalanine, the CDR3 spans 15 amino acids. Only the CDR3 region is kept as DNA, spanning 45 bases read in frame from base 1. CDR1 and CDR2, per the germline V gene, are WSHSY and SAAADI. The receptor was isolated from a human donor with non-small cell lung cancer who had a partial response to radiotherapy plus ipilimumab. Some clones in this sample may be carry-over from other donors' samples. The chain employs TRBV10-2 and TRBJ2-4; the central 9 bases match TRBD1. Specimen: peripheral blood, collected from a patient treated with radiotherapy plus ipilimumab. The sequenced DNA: TGCGCCAGCCGCGACAGGGGGAAAGCCGAAAACATTCAGTACTTC. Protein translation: CASRDRGKAENIQYF.